A single sample is the source of the 14 T cell receptor beta chains below, sequenced in a study of long-term antiretroviral therapy in people with HIV. Run at survey level, the immunoSEQ assay was version v3.0. Clones were sequenced by immunoSEQ multiplex PCR, and TCRdb holds only the in-frame ones, with some missing. The table lists around 28,000 clones, approximately 90% of them singletons. The specimen comprised unsorted PBMCs, sampled 3.1 years after starting antiretroviral therapy. These receptor sequences come from a man aged 18 to 30 with HIV.

The chain recombines TRBV5-8 with TRBJ1-5; D remains ambiguous. The CDR3 contains 14 residues. Germline V gene lookup returns CDR1 SGHTS and CDR2 YDEGEE. Trimming removed 0 bases from V and 4 bases from J, with 8 bases in between. The CDR3 reads CASSLGPGNQPQHF. CDR3 bases: TGTGCCAGCAGCTTGGGCCCGGGGAATCAGCCCCAGCATTTT. Complete variable domain (other parts from reference TRBV5-8 and TRBJ1-5): EAGVTQSPTHLIKTRGQQATLRCSPISGHTSVYWYQQALGLGLQFLLWYDEGEERNRGNFPPRFSGRQFPNYSSELNVNALELEDSALYLCASSLGPGNQPQHFGDGTRLSIL.

The CDR3 coding sequence is TGTGCCAGCAGTGGGGGCTGGGAAAAACTGTTTTTT. It specifies CASSGGWEKLFF. The V gene is TRBV6-6, the J gene TRBJ1-4; TRBD1 is a possible D gene (6 bases). This CDR3 is 12 amino acids long. V lost 5 bases to trimming and J lost 8 bases, with 9 bases between them. Germline loops: CDR1 MNHNY, CDR2 SVGAGI (reference sequence).

The chain uses TRBV7-9 and TRBJ1-1; possibly TRBD1 for D (5 bases). From germline, CDR1 is SEHNR and CDR2 FQNEAQ (reference sequence). V lost 2 bases, J lost 1 base, and 17 bases lay in between. This CDR3 spans 17 amino acids. Written as DNA, the CDR3 is TGTGCCAGCAGCTTAACAGGTGGGAGGGGTACGAACACTGAAGCTTTCTTT. Protein product: CASSLTGGRGTNTEAFF.

The V call is TRBV5-1, the J call TRBJ2-6; a possible D gene is TRBD2 (5 bases). The CDR3 totals 16 residues. CDR1 SGHRS and CDR2 YFSETQ come from the germline V gene. V lost 0 bases, J lost 4 bases, and 11 bases lay in between. The CDR3 DNA sequence: TGCGCCAGCAGCTTGGATTCGGGGTCGGGGGCCAACGTCCTGACTTTC. Translated, it gives CASSLDSGSGANVLTF.

This clone was seen a few times. The V gene is TRBV6-1, the J gene TRBJ2-3; 7 bases are a match to TRBD1. Looked up from germline, CDR1 is MNHNS and CDR2 is SASEGT. The ends lost 5 bases at V and 2 bases at J; junction bases unmatched: 4. This CDR3 comprises 14 residues. Here the CDR3 DNA reads TGTGCCAGCAGTTTTACAGGGGACACAGATACGCAGTATTTT. It codes for CASSFTGDTDTQYF.

The rearrangement uses TRBV7-2 and TRBJ2-7, with D maybe TRBD1 (6 bases). Per germline, CDR1 SGHTA and CDR2 FQGNSA. This CDR3 contains 12 residues. The V gene lost 7 bases and the J gene lost 6 bases, with 13 bases spanning the gap. CDR3 loop: CASTLTGPEQYF. CDR3 in DNA: TGTGCCAGCACCCTCACAGGGCCCGAGCAGTACTTC.

This chain connects TRBV7-2 to TRBJ2-5, with 15 bases fitting TRBD2. The CDR3 contains 15 residues. V gave up 6 bases and J gave up 4 bases; unmatched junction bases: 3. CDR1 and CDR2 from the germline V gene are SGHTA and FQGNSA. The CDR3 loop reads CASSPGLAGGETQYF. As DNA, the CDR3 is TGTGCCAGCAGTCCGGGACTAGCGGGAGGAGAGACCCAGTACTTC.

The chain has TRBV6-5 and TRBJ1-1; D remains unclear. V gave up 0 bases and J gave up 5 bases, with 7 bases separating them. The CDR3 length is 13 residues. The germline V gene encodes CDR1 MNHEY and CDR2 SVGAGI. CDR3 sequence: CASSYSAETEAFF. In DNA, the CDR3 is TGTGCCAGCAGTTACTCAGCGGAAACTGAAGCTTTCTTT.

The chain uses TRBV5-4 and TRBJ1-2; 7 nucleotides align to TRBD1. The CDR3 extends over 13 amino acids. V shed 3 bases, J shed 10 bases, and the junction held 9 bases outside the gene matches. The germline gives CDR1 SGHNT, CDR2 YYREEE (reference sequence). The CDR3 here is CASSSGTALDYTF. The CDR3 DNA is TGTGCCAGCAGCTCCGGGACAGCCTTGGACTACACCTTC. Full variable domain (missing parts from reference TRBV5-4 and TRBJ1-2): ETGVTQSPTHLIKTRGQQVTLRCSSQSGHNTVSWYQQALGQGPQFIFQYYREEENGRGNFPPRFSGLQFPNYSSELNVNALELDDSALYLCASSSGTALDYTFGSGTRLTVV.

Only one count was recorded for this clone. The gene calls are TRBV5-1 and TRBJ2-2; D gene ambiguous. The CDR3 is 15 residues long. The V gene's germline CDR1 is SGHRS and CDR2 YFSETQ. V was clipped by 1 base and J by 1 base, with 8 bases between them. The CDR3: CASSLLSRNTGELFF. CDR3 in DNA: TGCGCCAGCAGCTTGTTATCCAGGAACACCGGGGAGCTGTTTTTT.

The V and J genes are TRBV19 and TRBJ1-1, with 7 bases matching TRBD1. The CDR3 covers 15 residues. V dropped 8 bases and J dropped 4; count of bases not matched to a gene: 13. Looked up from germline, CDR1 is LNHDA and CDR2 is SQIVND (reference sequence). In DNA, the CDR3 is TGTGCCAGTGGAAGGGGGCAGGGGAGGTTCACTGAAGCTTTCTTT. Amino acids: CASGRGQGRFTEAFF. Together with reference TRBV19 and TRBJ1-1, the CDR3 gives the full variable domain: DGGITQSPKYLFRKEGQNVTLSCEQNLNHDAMYWYRQDPGQGLRLIYYSQIVNDFQKGDIAEGYSVSREKKESFPLTVTSAQKNPTAFYLCASGRGQGRFTEAFFGQGTRLTVV.

V usage is TRBV9 and J usage is TRBJ2-1; 10 bases are a match to TRBD2. This CDR3 region has 15 residues. After removal of 5 bases from V and 9 bases from J, the junction contained 11 bases not matched to a gene. Germline V CDR1 and CDR2: SGDLS, YYNGEE. Written as DNA, the CDR3 is TGTGCCAGCAGAGCTGGGACTAGCGAGCGGGGTGAGCAGTTCTTC. Protein: CASRAGTSERGEQFF.

About this clone itself: At the DNA level, this CDR3 is encoded by other sequences in the same sample as well. J is TRBJ1-6 and V is TRBV2; D is uncertain. Germline lookup yields CDR1 SNHLY and CDR2 FYNNEI. The CDR3 has 15 amino acids. V lost 4 bases and J lost 0, with 7 bases in between. CDR3 sequence reads: CASSVGGSYNSPLHF. CDR3 DNA: TGTGCCAGCAGTGTCGGTGGCTCCTATAATTCACCCCTCCACTTT.

This clone was recorded once. The chain is built from TRBV6-5 and TRBJ1-2; a possible D gene is TRBD1 (6 bases). The CDR3 totals 13 residues. Germline V gene lookup returns CDR1 MNHEY and CDR2 SVGAGI. The V end was cut by 5 bases, the J end by 2 bases, with 9 bases between. CDR3 residues: CASSETGNYGYTF. The CDR3 coding sequence is TGTGCCAGCAGTGAAACAGGGAACTATGGCTACACCTTC.